The 30 T cell receptor beta chains in this list originate from one sample, sequenced in a study of T cells in narcolepsy. Assay used: immunoSEQ multiplex PCR; TCRdb lists only in-frame clones, some missing. The data contain roughly 17,000 clones, 55% to 80% of them singletons. The sequenced sample consisted of CD45RA- memory CD8+ T cells from PBMCs. The source of these receptors is a human donor with narcolepsy.

This chain joins TRBV7-9 and TRBJ2-7; D possibly corresponds to TRBD1 (5 bases). CDR1 and CDR2 from the germline V gene are SEHNR and FQNEAQ (reference sequence). V dropped 5 bases and J dropped 3 bases, with 11 bases sitting between them. The CDR3 is 13 amino acids. CDR3 nucleotides: TGTGCCAGCAGCCCCCAGGGCGGCTACGAGCAGTACTTC. Translation: CASSPQGGYEQYF.

This clone was seen a few times. A far larger clone lies a single base away; this is likely a read error. The CDR3 nucleotides read TGTTCCAGCAGTTTATGGGGTTTTAGCAATCAGCCCCAGCATTTT. Its protein product is CSSSLWGFSNQPQHF. J is TRBJ1-5 and V is TRBV27; no clear D. The CDR3 has 15 amino acids. Germline-derived CDR1 and CDR2 are MNHEY and SMNVEV (reference sequence).

This chain connects TRBV4-1 to TRBJ2-5; D not resolved. This CDR3 spans 15 amino acids. Germline assignment: CDR1 MGHRA and CDR2 YSYEKL. Trimming removed 0 bases at V and 1 base at J, with 9 bases between. The CDR3 loop is CASSQDFTAQETQYF. As DNA, the CDR3 is TGCGCCAGCAGCCAAGATTTTACGGCCCAAGAGACCCAGTACTTC.

V is TRBV6-5 and J is TRBJ2-1, with D possibly TRBD1 on 6 matching bases. Per germline, CDR1 MNHEY and CDR2 SVGAGI. The CDR3 contains 15 residues. Trimming took off 4 bases at V and 4 bases at J, with 14 bases between the two ends. The CDR3 reads CASSFSTGIYNEQFF. The CDR3 DNA follows: TGTGCCAGCAGTTTCAGCACAGGGATTTACAATGAGCAGTTCTTC.

The chain uses TRBV7-9 and TRBJ1-1; 7 bases are shared with TRBD1. The CDR3 is 15 residues long. Germline CDR1 is SEHNR and CDR2 is FQNEAQ (reference sequence). The J segment lost 3 bases and the V segment lost 5 bases, leaving 9 bases of the junction unmatched. The CDR3, as DNA: TGTGCCAGCAGCGCTGGTGTCCAGGGGGACACTGAAGCTTTCTTT. Its translation is CASSAGVQGDTEAFF.

As DNA, the CDR3 is TGTGCCAGCTCAAACAGGGTAATGAACACTGAAGCTTTCTTT. Encoded protein: CASSNRVMNTEAFF. The chain is built from TRBV18 and TRBJ1-1; D is possibly TRBD1 (6 bases). Trimming took 5 bases from V and 0 from J, leaving 10 bases between them. CDR1 and CDR2 from the germline V gene are KGHSH and LQKENI. The CDR3 contains 14 residues.

CDR3 nucleotides: TGTGCCAGCAGTCACGGAGAGACCTACGAGCAGTACTTC. Its translation: CASSHGETYEQYF. The chain recombines TRBV6-1 with TRBJ2-7; D gene unclear. CDR3 length equals 13 residues. The germline V and J ends were trimmed by 5 bases and 2 bases, with 10 bases remaining between them. Germline V gene lookup returns CDR1 MNHNS and CDR2 SASEGT.

V and J are TRBV23-1 and TRBJ1-5; the D is unclear. TRBV23-1 is recorded as an ORF, its role being uncertain. Trimming stripped 4 bases from V and 1 base from J, with 8 bases between. The CDR3 runs 14 residues. The chain's CDR3 is CASSRPLSNQPQHF. DNA for the CDR3: TGCGCCAGCAGTCGACCTTTAAGCAATCAGCCCCAGCATTTT.

This chain links TRBV6-5 with TRBJ2-7; D unresolved. Trimming cost V 2 bases and J 5 bases, with 10 bases left between them. Germline V lookup: CDR1 MNHEY, CDR2 SVGAGI. CDR3 length: 13 amino acids. CDR3 amino acids: CASSYNPGDEQYF. The CDR3 region has the DNA TGTGCCAGCAGTTACAACCCAGGAGACGAGCAGTACTTC.

The J gene is TRBJ2-7, the V gene TRBV2; D is perhaps TRBD1 (5 bases). The CDR3 covers 14 residues. The V gene lost 5 bases and the J gene lost 2 bases, with 13 bases spanning the gap. The germline V gene has CDR1 SNHLY and CDR2 FYNNEI. The CDR3 nucleotides are TGTGCCAGCAGTCCCACAGGAGCTGCCTACGAGCAGTACTTC. Its translation: CASSPTGAAYEQYF.

Within the sample, this clone is medium-sized. This chain connects TRBV10-3 to TRBJ2-3; no firm D call. The germline gives CDR1 ENHRY, CDR2 SYGVKD. The CDR3 runs to 12 residues. Trimming stripped 2 bases from V and 3 bases from J, with 3 bases between. This CDR3 reads CAISEETDTQYF. The CDR3, as DNA: TGTGCCATCAGTGAGGAAACAGATACGCAGTATTTT.

V gene TRBV6-5 combines with J gene TRBJ1-1; D ambiguous. Germline V lookup: CDR1 MNHEY, CDR2 SVGAGI. The CDR3 is made up of 12 amino acids. The V and J ends lost 9 bases and 3 bases respectively, with 11 bases between them. The CDR3 region is CASQLGDTEAFF. CDR3 coding DNA: TGTGCCAGTCAACTTGGGGACACTGAAGCTTTCTTT.

This chain links TRBV16 with TRBJ2-7; D is ambiguous. This CDR3 spans 15 amino acids. The ends were cut back, 1 base at V and 0 bases at J, with 10 bases in the middle. CDR1 and CDR2 from the germline V gene are KGHSY and FQNENV. The DNA of the CDR3 is TGTGCCAGCAGCCAATTTCCAATGAGCTCCTACGAGCAGTACTTC. Amino acids: CASSQFPMSSYEQYF. Full variable domain (missing parts from reference TRBV16 and TRBJ2-7): GEEVAQTPKHLVRGEGQKAKLYCAPIKGHSYVFWYQQVLKNEFKFLISFQNENVFDETGMPKERFSAKCLPNSPCSLEIQATKLEDSAVYFCASSQFPMSSYEQYFGPGTRLTVT.

J is TRBJ2-7 and V is TRBV6-5, with 9 bases that match TRBD1. Looked up from germline, CDR1 is MNHEY and CDR2 is SVGAGI. This CDR3 is built from 15 residues. V lost 8 bases to trimming and J lost 1 base; unmatched junction nucleotides: 9. DNA of the CDR3: TGTGCCAGCGGAGACGGGACAGGGAGGTCCTACGAGCAGTACTTC. Translation: CASGDGTGRSYEQYF.

The gene calls are TRBV2 and TRBJ2-7, with 7 bases identical to TRBD2. Germline V lookup: CDR1 SNHLY, CDR2 FYNNEI. The CDR3 is made up of 15 amino acids. The ends lost 1 base at V and 1 base at J; junction bases unmatched: 4. The CDR3 DNA sequence: TGTGCCAGCAGTGAAGGCAGCGGGGCTTCCTACGAGCAGTACTTC. Translating gives CASSEGSGASYEQYF.

V is TRBV5-6 and J is TRBJ1-2; D ambiguous. Germline V CDR1 and CDR2: SGHDT, YYEEEE. Trimming cost V 0 bases and J 0 bases, with 15 bases left between them. This CDR3 spans 17 amino acids. CDR3 sequence reads: CASSLAGGSAANYGYTF. The CDR3 coding sequence is TGTGCCAGCAGCTTGGCAGGTGGCAGCGCTGCTAACTATGGCTACACCTTC.

In its sample, this clone was seen a few times. The chain is built from TRBV11-2 and TRBJ2-2, with TRBD2 matching over 7 bases. The CDR3 runs to 17 residues. CDR1 is SGHAT, CDR2 FQNNGV, per germline. The V segment lost 7 bases and the J segment 1 base; nucleotides outside the gene matches: 12. The CDR3, as DNA: TGTGCCAGCATCTCGTCCGGGCCTAGCGGGAACACCGGGGAGCTGTTTTTT. It is translated as CASISSGPSGNTGELFF.

CDR3: CASSYGNHPGYYEQYF. As DNA, the CDR3 is TGTGCCAGCAGTTACGGGAATCACCCCGGATACTACGAGCAGTACTTC. The gene calls are TRBV6-5 and TRBJ2-7; D is undetermined. In germline, CDR1 is MNHEY, CDR2 SVGAGI. The CDR3 loop spans 16 amino acids. V was clipped by 2 bases and J by 3 bases, with 17 bases between them.

This clone has more than one count but fewer than ten. The chain links TRBV2 to TRBJ2-7, with TRBD1 identical over 9 bases. The CDR3 consists of 15 residues. V was pared by 8 bases and J by 6 bases, with 14 bases of the junction left unmatched. In germline, CDR1 is SNHLY, CDR2 FYNNEI. The CDR3 protein is CASREGTGLSREQYF. Written as DNA, the CDR3 is TGTGCCAGCCGCGAAGGGACAGGGTTGTCTCGCGAGCAGTACTTC.

Only one count was recorded for this clone. The chain links TRBV7-3 to TRBJ2-7, with D unclear. The ends were cut back, 2 bases at V and 0 bases at J, with 14 bases in the middle. The V gene's germline CDR1 is SGHTA and CDR2 FQGTGA. This CDR3 is built from 16 residues. Here the CDR3 reads CASSLSVNPSSYEQYF. The CDR3 DNA is TGTGCCAGCAGCTTATCGGTCAACCCGAGCTCCTACGAGCAGTACTTC.

The V gene is TRBV7-2, the J gene TRBJ2-7; 10 positions match TRBD1. This CDR3 region has 15 residues. Germline CDR1 SGHTA, CDR2 FQGNSA. The J segment lost 2 bases and the V segment lost 3 bases, leaving 4 bases of the junction unmatched. The CDR3 reads CASSLTGTGAYEQYF. CDR3 DNA sequence: TGTGCCAGCAGCTTGACAGGGACAGGGGCCTACGAGCAGTACTTC.

The chain carries TRBV7-9 and TRBJ2-1, with 9 bases identical to TRBD2. The CDR3 is made up of 19 amino acids. Germline CDR1 and CDR2: SEHNR and FQNEAQ (reference sequence). Losses at the gene ends were 4 bases for V and 3 bases for J; bases not matched to a gene: 16. CDR3 region: CASSYQTSGPRPFYNEQFF. The CDR3 DNA is TGTGCCAGCAGCTACCAGACTAGCGGACCGCGCCCTTTCTACAATGAGCAGTTCTTC.

This chain connects TRBV7-6 to TRBJ2-2; TRBD2 matches 7 bases. Unmatched junction bases numbered 7, after V lost 5 bases and J lost 4 bases. The CDR3 sequence is 15 residues long. Germline lookup yields CDR1 SGHVS and CDR2 FNYEAQ. The CDR3: CASSPAGGGTGELFF. Here the CDR3 DNA reads TGTGCCAGCAGCCCGGCTGGCGGGGGCACCGGGGAGCTGTTTTTT. Drawing the rest from reference TRBV7-6 and TRBJ2-2, the complete variable domain is GAGVSQSPRYKVTKRGQDVALRCDPISGHVSLYWYRQALGQGPEFLTYFNYEAQQDKSGLPNDRFSAERPEGSISTLTIQRTEQRDSAMYRCASSPAGGGTGELFFGEGSRLTVL.

This clone was found a few times. The chain recombines TRBV7-6 with TRBJ2-5; D remains unclear. The CDR3 consists of 15 residues. Germline values: CDR1 SGHVS, CDR2 FNYEAQ. Trimming removed 3 bases at V and 2 bases at J, with 13 bases between. The CDR3 nucleotides are TGTGCCAGCAGCTTCAGGACCGACACACAAGAGACCCAGTACTTC. Translating gives CASSFRTDTQETQYF.

The chain's CDR3 is CASSYGWTGELFF. The CDR3 DNA reads as TGTGCCAGCAGTTACGGGTGGACCGGGGAGCTGTTTTTT. The rearrangement joins TRBV6-5 to TRBJ2-2; D gene unclear. V was cut by 2 bases and J by 5 bases, with 6 bases left in between. This CDR3 spans 13 amino acids. Per germline, CDR1 MNHEY and CDR2 SVGAGI.

The chain carries TRBV6-1 and TRBJ2-1, with 10 bases aligning to TRBD2. In germline, CDR1 is MNHNS, CDR2 SASEGT. This CDR3 region has 20 residues. With V trimmed by 4 bases and J by 3 bases, 18 bases remained unmatched. The CDR3 DNA sequence: TGTGCCAGCAGTGGTACGGCGGAATCTAGCGGGGGCCACTTCTACAATGAGCAGTTCTTC. The encoded protein is CASSGTAESSGGHFYNEQFF.

The rearrangement joins TRBV4-2 to TRBJ2-7, with D unclear. Trimming took off 1 base at V and 0 bases at J, with 10 bases between the two ends. The CDR3 runs to 15 residues. Germline assignment: CDR1 LGHNA and CDR2 YNFKEQ. CDR3 sequence reads: CASSQGATSSYEQYF. The CDR3 bases are TGTGCCAGCAGCCAAGGGGCGACAAGCTCCTACGAGCAGTACTTC.

J is TRBJ2-7 and V is TRBV6-4; TRBD1 might be the D (6 bases). The germline V gene encodes CDR1 MRHNA and CDR2 SNTAGT. The CDR3 extends over 13 amino acids. V was clipped by 6 bases and J by 1 base, with 10 bases between them. The CDR3 spells CASSQGLSYEQYF. CDR3 DNA: TGTGCCAGCAGCCAGGGGTTATCCTACGAGCAGTACTTC.

The chain employs TRBV27 and TRBJ2-2, with 9 nucleotides matching TRBD1. The CDR3 spans 17 residues. Germline V CDR1 and CDR2: MNHEY, SMNVEV (reference sequence). J gave up 1 base and V 2 bases, and 5 bases lay outside the gene matches. This CDR3 reads CASSLNVDRGNTGELFF. In DNA, the CDR3 is TGTGCCAGCAGTTTAAATGTGGACAGGGGGAACACCGGGGAGCTGTTTTTT.

This chain uses TRBV7-3 with TRBJ2-1; D unclear. CDR3 size: 13 residues. The ends were cut back, 0 bases at V and 9 bases at J, with 9 bases in the middle. Germline V gene sequence: CDR1 SGHTA, CDR2 FQGTGA. The chain's CDR3 is CASSLTEFSEQFF. The CDR3 bases are TGTGCCAGCAGCTTAACAGAATTTAGTGAGCAGTTCTTC.